This TCR beta chain was recovered during a study of blood T cell repertoires in COVID-19. Study-wide background: Some COVID-19 samples were acute and others convalescent; all came from the United States, Italy and Spain. PBMCs, B-cell-depleted T cells, or T cells provided the cDNA or gDNA that made up the material.

Germline CDR1 is SGHRS and CDR2 is YFSETQ. Trimming pared 0 bases from V and 3 bases from J, leaving 15 bases between. The CDR3 consists of 16 residues. In the original workflow: Estimated nucleated cell counts came from reference gene primer amplification. Profiled with immunoSEQ multiplex PCR; TCRdb holds only in-frame clones, not every one. That table furnishes V, J and clone size, whereas the DNA furnished D and trimming. The sample has 100,000 to 150,000 clones; approximately 85% are singletons. Enrollment of patients from Seattle took place during active infection, with longitudinal follow-up. This clone was observed a few times.

The genes are TRBV5-1 and TRBJ1-1; TRBD1 might be the D (6 bases). The sample was peripheral blood. This TCR came from a man aged 25 to 45 with COVID-19, enrolled during active disease. CDR3 DNA sequence: TGCGCCAGCAGCTTGGTCGGGGGGCGCTTGGACACTGAAGCTTTCTTT. Amino acids: CASSLVGGRLDTEAFF.